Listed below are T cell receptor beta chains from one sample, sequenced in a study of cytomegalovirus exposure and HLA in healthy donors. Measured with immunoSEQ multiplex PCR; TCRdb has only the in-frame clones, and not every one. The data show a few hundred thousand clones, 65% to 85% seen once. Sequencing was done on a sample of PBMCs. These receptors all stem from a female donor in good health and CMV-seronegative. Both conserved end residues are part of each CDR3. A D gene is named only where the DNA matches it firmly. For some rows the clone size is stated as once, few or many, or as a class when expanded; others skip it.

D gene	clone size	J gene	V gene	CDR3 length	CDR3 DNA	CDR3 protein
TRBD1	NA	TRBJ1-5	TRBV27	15	TGTGCCAGCAGTTACACCGGGACAGGAGGTCAGCCCCAGCATTTT	CASSYTGTGGQPQHF
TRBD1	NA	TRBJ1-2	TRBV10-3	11	TGTGCCACCGGACAGGCATATGGCTACACCTTC	CATGQAYGYTF
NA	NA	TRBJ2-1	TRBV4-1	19	TGCGCCAGCAGCCAAGAGGAGAGCGGGCGGGGCCCTACCTACAATGAGCAGTTCTTC	CASSQEESGRGPTYNEQFF
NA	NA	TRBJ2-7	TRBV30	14	TGTGCCTGGTCCCAAGGGGGAGGGAGGCACGAGCAGTACTTC	CAWSQGGGRHEQYF
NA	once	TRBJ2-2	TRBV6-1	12	TGTGCCAGCACCCGAGGTTCCGGGGAGCTGTTTTTT	CASTRGSGELFF
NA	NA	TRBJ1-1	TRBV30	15	TGTGCCTGGAGTTCGGAACGCCGAGGGGGCACTGAAGCTTTCTTT	CAWSSERRGGTEAFF
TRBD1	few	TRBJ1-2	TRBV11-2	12	TGTGCCAGCACCCAGGGGGCTCGAGGCTACACCTTC	CASTQGARGYTF
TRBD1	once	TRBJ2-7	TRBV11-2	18	TGTGCCAGCAGCTTAGAAGGACAGGCTTACCTAGTTTCCTACGAGCAGTACTTC	CASSLEGQAYLVSYEQYF
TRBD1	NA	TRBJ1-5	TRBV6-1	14	TGTGCCAGGAACAACAGGGGTAGGAATCAGCCCCAGCATTTT	CARNNRGRNQPQHF
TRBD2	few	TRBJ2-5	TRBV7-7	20	TGTGCCAGCAGCGACAACGGGAGGATTGGTGGGATTCCGTTCGGAGAGACCCAGTACTTC	CASSDNGRIGGIPFGETQYF
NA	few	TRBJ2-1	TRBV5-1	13	TGCGCCAGCAGCTTGGCGGTTAACAATGAGCAGTTCTTC	CASSLAVNNEQFF
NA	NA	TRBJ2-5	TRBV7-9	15	TGTGCCAGCCAGTTAACTGGGCCAGGAGGGGAGACCCAGTACTTC	CASQLTGPGGETQYF
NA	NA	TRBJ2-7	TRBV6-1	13	TGTGCCAGCAGTGAAAAAGGGGTAGGCGAGCAGTACTTC	CASSEKGVGEQYF
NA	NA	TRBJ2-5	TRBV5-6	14	TGTGCCAGCAGCCCCGGACAGTTTCTGGAGACCCAGTACTTC	CASSPGQFLETQYF
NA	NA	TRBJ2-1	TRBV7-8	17	TGTGCCAGCAGCTTAAACACACTAACACCCCCTTACAATGAGCAGTTCTTC	CASSLNTLTPPYNEQFF
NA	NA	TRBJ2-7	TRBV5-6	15	TGTGCCAGCAGCTTTAATTCCTGGGCCCCTGGCGAGCAGTACTTC	CASSFNSWAPGEQYF
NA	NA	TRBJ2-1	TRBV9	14	TGTGCCAGCAGTCTCACAGGGAACTACAATGAGCAGTTCTTC	CASSLTGNYNEQFF
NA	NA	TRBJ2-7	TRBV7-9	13	TGTGCCAGCAGCTCCTCTTATTCCTACGAGCAGTACTTC	CASSSSYSYEQYF
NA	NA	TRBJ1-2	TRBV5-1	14	TGCGCCAGCAGCTTGGGTGAGGGGGTGCAGGGCTACACCTTC	CASSLGEGVQGYTF
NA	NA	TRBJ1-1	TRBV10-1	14	TGCGCCAGCAGTGAGACCTCTAGGAGCACTGAAGCTTTCTTT	CASSETSRSTEAFF
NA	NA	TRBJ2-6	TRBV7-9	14	TGTGCCAGCAGCGGGCGTGGGGGGGCCAACGTCCTGACTTTC	CASSGRGGANVLTF
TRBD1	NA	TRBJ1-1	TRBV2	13	TGTGCCAGCACAGGGACAGGCGTACCTGAAGCTTTCTTT	CASTGTGVPEAFF
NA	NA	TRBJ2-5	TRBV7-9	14	TGTTCCAGCAGCTTTTTTGGTCGGGTAGAGACCCAGTACTTC	CSSSFFGRVETQYF
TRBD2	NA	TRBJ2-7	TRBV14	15	TGTGCCAGCAGCCAAACTAGCGGGAGGCTAGGCGAGCAGTACTTC	CASSQTSGRLGEQYF
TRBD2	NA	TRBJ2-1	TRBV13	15	TGTGCCAGCAGCTCCGGGACTAGCGGTTACAATGAGCAGTTCTTC	CASSSGTSGYNEQFF
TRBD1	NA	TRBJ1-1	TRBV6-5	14	TGTGCCAGCAGAGGGACAGGGGGCGGGTCTGAAGCTTTCTTT	CASRGTGGGSEAFF
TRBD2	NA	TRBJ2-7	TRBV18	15	TGTGCCAGCTCACCACAGGGACTAGCGGGCTACGAGCAGTACTTC	CASSPQGLAGYEQYF
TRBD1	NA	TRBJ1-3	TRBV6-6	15	TGTGCCAGCAGTTACCCGGGACAGCTAGGGAACACCATATATTTT	CASSYPGQLGNTIYF
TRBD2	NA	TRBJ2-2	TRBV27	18	TGTGCCAGTGCAAATCCAGGACTAGCGGGAGGAAGCACCGGGGAGCTGTTTTTT	CASANPGLAGGSTGELFF
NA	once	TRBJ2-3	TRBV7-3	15	TGTGCCAGCAGCGCGGGCGGCGGACGCACAGATACGCAGTATTTT	CASSAGGGRTDTQYF
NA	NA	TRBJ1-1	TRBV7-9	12	TGTTCCAGCAGCTTAGATATTCAGGGGCCTTTCTTT	CSSSLDIQGPFF
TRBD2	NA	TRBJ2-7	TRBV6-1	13	TGTGCCAGCAGTTCCGGGACTAGCTTCGAGCAGTACTTC	CASSSGTSFEQYF
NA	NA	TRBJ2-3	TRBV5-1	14	TGCGCCAGCGGGTTCGGCGGAACCACAGATACGCAGTATTTT	CASGFGGTTDTQYF
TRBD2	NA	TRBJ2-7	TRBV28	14	TGTGCCAGCAGTTCCTCGCTAGCGGTCTACGAGCAGTACTTC	CASSSSLAVYEQYF
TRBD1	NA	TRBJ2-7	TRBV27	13	TGTGCCAGCAGTGGGACAGGGGCCTACGAGCAGTACTTC	CASSGTGAYEQYF
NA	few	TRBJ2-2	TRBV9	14	TGTGCCAGCAACCCACAGGTTACTGCCGGGGAGCTGTTTTTT	CASNPQVTAGELFF
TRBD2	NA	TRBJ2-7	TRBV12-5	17	TGTGCTAGTGGTTTGGGCTATAGCGGGACCGACTCCTACGAGCAGTACTTC	CASGLGYSGTDSYEQYF
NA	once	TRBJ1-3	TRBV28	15	TGTGCCAGCAGTTTAAGTGGGCGATCTAGAAACACCATATATTTT	CASSLSGRSRNTIYF
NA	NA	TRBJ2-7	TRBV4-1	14	TGCGCCAGCAGCCAAGAGACCGCAGCGTGGGAGCAGTACTTC	CASSQETAAWEQYF
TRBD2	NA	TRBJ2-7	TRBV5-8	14	TGTGCCAGCAGCCGAGCGGGAGGCCCCTACGAGCAGTACTTC	CASSRAGGPYEQYF